The 32 T cell receptor beta chains below were found in one sample sequenced in a study of OX40 agonist ivuxolimab in advanced cancers. Sequencing used immunoSEQ multiplex PCR; TCRdb keeps in-frame clones, though not all of them. The table has over 60,000 clones, 89% seen once; the top ten hold 0.38%. The material was CD4+ or CD8+ T cells sorted from blood, obtained in a trial of the OX40 agonist ivuxolimab. The receptors were sampled from an adult with an advanced solid tumor such as melanoma, head and neck, liver or kidney cancer.

The chain couples TRBV5-5 to TRBJ1-4; the D is unclear. Germline loops: CDR1 SGHKS, CDR2 YYEKEE (reference sequence). Trimming pared 2 bases from V and 5 bases from J, leaving 10 bases between. The CDR3 contains 14 residues. CDR3 region: CASSFQGKNEKLFF. The DNA for the CDR3 is TGTGCCAGCAGCTTCCAAGGGAAAAATGAAAAACTGTTTTTT.

This chain links TRBV28 with TRBJ2-7; 9 bases align to TRBD1. V was pared by 6 bases and J by 1 base, with 1 base of the junction left unmatched. Germline V gene sequence: CDR1 MDHEN, CDR2 SYDVKM. The CDR3 loop spans 13 amino acids. CDR3 bases: TGTGCCAGCAGCGGGACAGGGTCCTACGAGCAGTACTTC. Translating it yields CASSGTGSYEQYF.

DNA of the CDR3: TGTGCCAGCAGTCTCCGACAGGGCCCCTATGGCTACACCTTC. Its translation: CASSLRQGPYGYTF. V gene TRBV27 combines with J gene TRBJ1-2; 7 bases are shared with TRBD1. CDR3 length: 14 amino acids. Trimming removed 5 bases from V and 4 bases from J; junction bases left unmatched: 7. The germline gives CDR1 MNHEY, CDR2 SMNVEV (reference sequence).

The chain links TRBV4-1 to TRBJ1-2, with TRBD1 as a possible D gene (6 bases). V lost 0 bases and J lost 8, with 16 bases in between. CDR3 length: 15 amino acids. Germline-derived CDR1 and CDR2 are MGHRA and YSYEKL. Here the CDR3 reads CASSQEGIRGEGYTF. In nucleotides, the CDR3 is TGCGCCAGCAGCCAAGAAGGAATTAGGGGGGAAGGCTACACCTTC.

The chain couples TRBV4-3 to TRBJ1-5; TRBD1 aligns across 12 bases. Germline CDR1 LGHNA, CDR2 YSLEER. The CDR3 is made up of 21 amino acids. The V and J ends lost 0 bases and 6 bases, in that order; junction bases with no gene match: 18. CDR3: CASSQDFGARDRGRDRQPQHF. The CDR3 nucleotides read TGCGCCAGCAGCCAAGATTTTGGCGCGCGGGACAGGGGGCGAGATCGTCAGCCCCAGCATTTT.

The V call is TRBV30, the J call TRBJ1-5, with 8 bases that match TRBD1. The ends lost 1 base at V and 6 bases at J; junction bases unmatched: 2. The germline V gene encodes CDR1 GTSNPN and CDR2 SVGIG (reference sequence). This CDR3 has 13 residues. Here the CDR3 reads CAWSGQGRQPQHF. CDR3 nucleotides: TGTGCCTGGAGTGGACAGGGGCGTCAGCCCCAGCATTTT.

The V and J genes are TRBV5-1 and TRBJ2-3; TRBD2 matches 13 bases. The CDR3 is made up of 19 amino acids. Trimming took 0 bases from V and 1 from J; bases not matched to a gene: 8. Germline V CDR1 and CDR2: SGHRS, YFSETQ. In DNA, the CDR3 is TGCGCCAGCAGCTTGGGTGCTGGACTAGCGGGAGTCGGCACAGATACGCAGTATTTT. This translates into CASSLGAGLAGVGTDTQYF.

The chain links TRBV6-6 to TRBJ2-1, with TRBD2 identical over 8 bases. Unmatched junction bases numbered 12, after V lost 7 bases and J lost 7 bases. Germline assignment: CDR1 MNHNY and CDR2 SVGAGI (reference sequence). This CDR3 region has 15 residues. CDR3 protein: CASTLGGLGKNEQFF. CDR3 nucleotide sequence: TGTGCCAGCACCTTGGGGGGACTAGGCAAAAATGAGCAGTTCTTC.

This chain uses TRBV6-1 with TRBJ2-4; D ambiguous. Germline CDR1 is MNHNS and CDR2 is SASEGT. This CDR3 contains 17 residues. Trimming removed 2 bases from V and 0 bases from J, with 14 bases in between. The DNA of the CDR3 is TGTGCCAGCAGTGAAAACCCGCACACACTAGCCAAAAACATTCAGTACTTC. It is translated as CASSENPHTLAKNIQYF.

This clone was detected a few times. The chain employs TRBV5-1 and TRBJ1-5, with no clear D. The CDR3 consists of 13 residues. The germline gives CDR1 SGHRS, CDR2 YFSETQ. V lost 5 bases to trimming and J lost 3 bases, with 9 bases between them. CDR3 in DNA: TGCGCCAGCAGTTCCCGTCCCAATCAGCCCCAGCATTTT. It translates to CASSSRPNQPQHF.

CDR3 in DNA: TGTGCCAGCTCACCTAGCGGGAGCGTCACCTACAATGAGCAGTTCTTC. The encoded protein is CASSPSGSVTYNEQFF. This chain connects TRBV18 to TRBJ2-1; 9 bases match TRBD2. After removal of 3 bases from V and 2 bases from J, the junction contained 5 bases not matched to a gene. CDR1 and CDR2 (germline): KGHSH, LQKENI. CDR3 size: 16 residues.

The chain links TRBV15 to TRBJ2-1; 10 bases are shared with TRBD2. The CDR3 totals 16 residues. Germline CDR1 reads LNHNV; CDR2 reads YYDKDF (reference sequence). Germline trimming cut 0 bases from V and 8 bases from J; bases unmatched to any gene: 7. This chain's CDR3 is CATSRDGSSGSYEQFF. CDR3 bases: TGTGCCACCAGCAGAGATGGGTCTAGCGGGAGTTATGAGCAGTTCTTC.

V gene TRBV10-2 combines with J gene TRBJ2-3, with 13 bases lining up with TRBD2. The germline V gene encodes CDR1 WSHSY and CDR2 SAAADI. V was pared by 5 bases and J by 6 bases, with 2 bases of the junction left unmatched. The CDR3 contains 14 residues. CDR3 DNA sequence: TGCGCCAGCAGTACTAGCGGGAGGGCCGATACGCAGTATTTT. Translation gives CASSTSGRADTQYF.

V gene TRBV25-1 combines with J gene TRBJ2-3, with D possibly TRBD1 on 7 matching bases. V lost 4 bases and J 2 bases, leaving 13 bases between the germline ends. The CDR3 length is 15 residues. Germline loops: CDR1 MGHDK, CDR2 SYGVNS. In DNA, the CDR3 is TGTGCCAGCAGTGTGCGGGACAGAATCACAGATACGCAGTATTTT. This sequence encodes CASSVRDRITDTQYF.

The chain has TRBV2 and TRBJ2-2, with 8 bases that match TRBD2. The length of the CDR3 is 14 residues. The germline V gene encodes CDR1 SNHLY and CDR2 FYNNEI. V shed 6 bases, J shed 6 bases, and the junction held 6 bases outside the gene matches. CDR3 amino acids: CASRSRGGPGELFF. Here the CDR3 DNA reads TGTGCCAGCAGATCACGCGGGGGGCCCGGGGAGCTGTTTTTT. The variable domain in full, completed from reference TRBV2 and TRBJ2-2, reads EPEVTQTPSHQVTQMGQEVILRCVPISNHLYFYWYRQILGQKVEFLVSFYNNEISEKSEIFDDQFSVERPDGSNFTLKIRSTKLEDSAMYFCASRSRGGPGELFFGEGSRLTVL.

The rearrangement links TRBV9 to TRBJ1-5, with D uncertain. This CDR3 is built from 15 residues. Germline V CDR1 and CDR2: SGDLS, YYNGEE. V lost 0 bases and J 2 bases, leaving 9 bases between the germline ends. The CDR3 DNA sequence: TGTGCCAGCAGCGTAGGGGAGTCGGGCAATCAGCCCCAGCATTTT. It codes for CASSVGESGNQPQHF.

The chain is built from TRBV18 and TRBJ1-5, with D uncertain. Trimming took 3 bases from V and 0 from J, leaving 9 bases between them. The germline V gene encodes CDR1 KGHSH and CDR2 LQKENI. This CDR3 region has 15 residues. The CDR3 coding sequence is TGTGCCAGCTCACCCACACCGTATAGCAATCAGCCCCAGCATTTT. Protein product: CASSPTPYSNQPQHF.

The CDR3 loop is CASSSSGTSVKKEQFF. CDR3 coding DNA: TGTGCCAGCAGTTCGTCCGGGACTAGCGTAAAAAAAGAGCAGTTCTTC. The chain combines TRBV6-5 with TRBJ2-1, with 10 bases that match TRBD2. CDR3 length equals 16 residues. The germline CDR1 and CDR2 sequences are MNHEY and SVGAGI. V lost 4 bases and J lost 10; bases outside the gene matches: 13.

This sequence joins TRBV27 and TRBJ2-4, with a tentative D call TRBD1 (6 bases). The CDR3 length is 12 residues. V lost 10 bases, J lost 8 bases, and 15 bases lay in between. Germline values: CDR1 MNHEY, CDR2 SMNVEV (reference sequence). As DNA, the CDR3 is TGTGCCAATATCCGGGACACACACATTCAGTACTTC. Translation gives CANIRDTHIQYF.

The genes are TRBV7-2 and TRBJ1-5, with D uncertain. The germline gives CDR1 SGHTA, CDR2 FQGNSA. The CDR3 consists of 12 residues. V dropped 3 bases and J dropped 0 bases, with 0 bases sitting between them. CDR3 sequence (DNA): TGTGCCAGCAGCTTTAGCAATCAGCCCCAGCATTTT. It encodes CASSFSNQPQHF. Based on the CDR3 plus reference TRBV7-2 and TRBJ1-5, the full variable domain is GAGVSQSPSNKVTEKGKDVELRCDPISGHTALYWYRQSLGQGLEFLIYFQGNSAPDKSGLPSDRFSAERTGGSVSTLTIQRTQQEDSAVYLCASSFSNQPQHFGDGTRLSIL.

This clone was seen once. The chain is built from TRBV4-1 and TRBJ1-2, with D tentatively TRBD1 (5 bases). This CDR3 region has 14 residues. Germline V gene sequence: CDR1 MGHRA, CDR2 YSYEKL. V gave up 7 bases and J gave up 2 bases, with 14 bases separating them. Written as DNA, the CDR3 is TGCGCCAGCAATCGGCGGGGGGAGAACTATGGCTACACCTTC. Protein product: CASNRRGENYGYTF.

The genes are TRBV2 and TRBJ2-3; TRBD2 matches at 10 bases. V gave up 6 bases and J gave up 3 bases; unmatched junction bases: 12. CDR1 and CDR2 (germline): SNHLY, FYNNEI. CDR3 length equals 17 residues. The CDR3 DNA follows: TGTGCCAGCAGCCCCCGAGCGGGAGGGCCCTCGACAGATACGCAGTATTTT. It encodes CASSPRAGGPSTDTQYF. Together with reference TRBV2 and TRBJ2-3, the CDR3 gives the full variable domain: EPEVTQTPSHQVTQMGQEVILRCVPISNHLYFYWYRQILGQKVEFLVSFYNNEISEKSEIFDDQFSVERPDGSNFTLKIRSTKLEDSAMYFCASSPRAGGPSTDTQYFGPGTRLTVL.

The chain has TRBV5-4 and TRBJ1-1, with TRBD1 identical over 7 bases. V gave up 5 bases and J gave up 5 bases; unmatched junction bases: 15. This CDR3 has 16 residues. Germline V lookup: CDR1 SGHNT, CDR2 YYREEE (reference sequence). Written as DNA, the CDR3 is TGTGCCAGCAGTCAAGACAGGGTACTTTATGGGACTGAAGCTTTCTTT. Encoded protein: CASSQDRVLYGTEAFF.

Comments on this clone: The same CDR3 also results from other DNA sequences found in this sample. The chain is built from TRBV5-1 and TRBJ2-7, with TRBD1 matching 11 bases. The CDR3 is 16 amino acids. Trimming cost V 0 bases and J 3 bases; bases outside gene matches: 5. Per germline, CDR1 SGHRS and CDR2 YFSETQ. The CDR3 DNA follows: TGCGCCAGCAGCTTGGGTCGGGGGACAGGGGGCTACGAGCAGTACTTC. This translates into CASSLGRGTGGYEQYF.

The chain employs TRBV10-3 and TRBJ2-2, with 10 nucleotides matching TRBD1. The CDR3 is 15 residues long. The J segment lost 4 bases and the V segment lost 11 bases, leaving 10 bases of the junction unmatched. Germline CDR1 and CDR2: ENHRY and SYGVKD. The CDR3 spells CAAQAGTGATGELFF. The CDR3, as DNA: TGTGCCGCGCAAGCCGGGACAGGGGCCACCGGGGAGCTGTTTTTT.

By share, this clone counts as medium-sized. This chain's CDR3 is CASRGGTGIIGELFF. DNA for the CDR3: TGTGCCAGCAGAGGTGGGACTGGCATAATCGGGGAGCTGTTTTTT. This chain connects TRBV2 to TRBJ2-2; D is perhaps TRBD2 (6 bases). CDR1 is SNHLY and CDR2 is FYNNEI in the germline V gene. V shed 6 bases and J shed 7 bases, with 18 bases lying between them. This CDR3 spans 15 amino acids.

This chain uses TRBV10-2 with TRBJ1-3, with 8 bases identical to TRBD1. The ends lost 6 bases at V and 1 base at J; junction bases unmatched: 5. Per the germline V gene, CDR1 is WSHSY and CDR2 is SAAADI. The length of the CDR3 is 15 residues. This chain's CDR3 is CASSGQGASGNTIYF. Written as DNA, the CDR3 is TGCGCCAGCAGCGGTCAGGGGGCGTCTGGAAACACCATATATTTT.

This chain uses TRBV19 with TRBJ2-7, with 13 bases that match TRBD2. The CDR3 runs to 14 residues. The junction had 4 bases not matched to a gene; V was cut back by 4 bases and J by 7 bases. Germline CDR1 LNHDA, CDR2 SQIVND (reference sequence). The CDR3 spells CASSSGLAGVEQYF. DNA for the CDR3: TGTGCCAGTAGTAGCGGACTAGCGGGAGTTGAGCAGTACTTC.

J is TRBJ2-7 and V is TRBV7-2; D uncertain. CDR3 length equals 13 residues. V lost 3 bases, J lost 3 bases, and 9 bases lay in between. The germline V gene encodes CDR1 SGHTA and CDR2 FQGNSA. Here the CDR3 reads CASSFYESYEQYF. For the CDR3, the DNA is TGTGCCAGCAGCTTCTACGAAAGCTACGAGCAGTACTTC.

V gene TRBV10-3 combines with J gene TRBJ2-7; D unclear. Germline CDR1 ENHRY, CDR2 SYGVKD. V was cut by 6 bases and J by 4 bases, with 19 bases left in between. The CDR3 totals 15 residues. The CDR3 spells CAISPSGVSSYEQYF. The CDR3 DNA reads TGTGCCATCAGCCCCTCTGGGGTTAGCTCGTACGAGCAGTACTTC.

J is TRBJ2-5 and V is TRBV7-8; perhaps TRBD2 as D (5 bases). V lost 2 bases, J lost 5 bases, and 15 bases lay in between. The CDR3 consists of 15 residues. CDR1 SGHVS and CDR2 FQNEAQ come from the germline V gene. The CDR3 sequence: CASSLSIRRGETQYF. CDR3 bases: TGTGCCAGCAGCTTATCAATACGGCGCGGGGAGACCCAGTACTTC.

On this clone itself: Likely a read error: the CDR3 ends without its conserved phenylalanine or tryptophan. The V and J genes are TRBV28 and TRBJ1-1, with unresolved D. This CDR3 region has 14 residues. V was trimmed by 6 bases and J by 10 bases, leaving 21 bases between them. CDR1 is MDHEN and CDR2 is SYDVKM in the germline V gene. The CDR3 region has the DNA TGTGCCAGCAGGGAACCTACCGCGCGGCCGGTAGCTTTCCTT. Protein: CASREPTARPVAFL.